Below, 10 T cell receptor beta chains from the same sample are listed, as sequenced in a study of vaccination effects on CD4 cells after COVID-19. Their cognate antigens are unknown. Around day 10 of culture, CD4+ T cells were separated out. Two-dose vaccination with either BNT162b2 or mRNA-1273 was given to the participants. Measured with immunoSEQ multiplex PCR; TCRdb has only the in-frame clones, and not every one. The sample lists fewer than 55,000 clones, just over 70% occurring once. The source material was CD4+ T cells from PBMCs cultured without peptide, sampled after COVID-19 vaccination. The receptors come from a human donor who received a COVID-19 vaccine.

The chain couples TRBV5-1 to TRBJ2-3; 8 bases fit TRBD2. Germline loops: CDR1 SGHRS, CDR2 YFSETQ. Trimming removed 0 bases from V and 5 bases from J; junction bases left unmatched: 11. This CDR3 has 17 residues. The CDR3 loop is CASSLGLTGGLGDTQYF. The DNA of the CDR3 is TGCGCCAGCAGCTTGGGTCTAACGGGAGGGCTCGGAGATACGCAGTATTTT.

The chain couples TRBV7-2 to TRBJ2-1; 8 bases agree with TRBD2. Germline V CDR1 and CDR2: SGHTA, FQGNSA. The CDR3 consists of 16 residues. V was pared by 1 base and J by 10 bases, with 12 bases of the junction left unmatched. CDR3 protein: CASSLETRAGGVEQFF. The CDR3 nucleotides read TGTGCCAGCAGCTTAGAAACGCGTGCCGGGGGGGTGGAGCAGTTCTTC.

This clone was observed a few times. The gene calls are TRBV3-1 (or the pseudogene TRBV3-2) and TRBJ2-3; maybe TRBD2 (5 bases). The CDR3 has 16 residues. Germline V gene data show CDR1 as LGHDT and CDR2 as YNNKEL (reference sequence). Trimming cost V 1 base and J 7 bases, with 18 bases left between them. The CDR3 sequence is CASSQGGRMWENTQYF. The DNA for the CDR3 is TGTGCCAGCAGCCAAGGCGGAAGGATGTGGGAGAATACGCAGTATTTT.

The V call is TRBV6-1, the J call TRBJ2-7; the D is unclear. From germline, CDR1 is MNHNS and CDR2 SASEGT. The CDR3 length is 12 residues. Trimming removed 2 bases at V and 2 bases at J, with 4 bases between. In nucleotides, the CDR3 is TGTGCCAGCAGTGAAACTCCCTACGAGCAGTACTTC. This sequence encodes CASSETPYEQYF.

The rearrangement joins TRBV27 to TRBJ2-6, with D perhaps matching TRBD1 (6 bases). There are 17 residues in the CDR3. Germline V gene lookup returns CDR1 MNHEY and CDR2 SMNVEV (reference sequence). The V end was cut by 5 bases, the J end by 5 bases, with 19 bases between. CDR3 DNA: TGTGCCAGCAGTCCCACAGGGAGTAGTATCTGGGCCAACGTCCTGACTTTC. This sequence encodes CASSPTGSSIWANVLTF.

The rearrangement joins TRBV5-6 to TRBJ2-5, with D possibly TRBD2 on 5 matching bases. Looked up from germline, CDR1 is SGHDT and CDR2 is YYEEEE. The CDR3 is 13 amino acids. V was shortened by 10 bases and J by 5 bases, with 18 bases between the two germline ends. The CDR3 loop is CACSLRAMETQYF. The CDR3, as DNA: TGTGCCTGCTCGTTGCGGGCAATGGAGACCCAGTACTTC.

This clone was recorded a few times. This chain connects TRBV6-4 to TRBJ2-2; 10 bases fit TRBD1. V was pared by 2 bases and J by 6 bases, with 9 bases of the junction left unmatched. Germline-derived CDR1 and CDR2 are MRHNA and SNTAGT. This CDR3 contains 17 residues. This chain's CDR3 is CASSDGQGVLGAGELFF. The CDR3 nucleotides are TGTGCCAGCAGTGACGGACAGGGGGTCTTGGGAGCCGGGGAGCTGTTTTTT.

This chain connects TRBV5-1 to TRBJ2-2; 7 bases map to TRBD1. Trimming took 0 bases from V and 1 from J; bases not matched to a gene: 3. The CDR3 consists of 16 residues. The germline V gene encodes CDR1 SGHRS and CDR2 YFSETQ. CDR3 sequence reads: CASSLGQGLNTGELFF. The CDR3 DNA follows: TGCGCCAGCAGCTTGGGACAGGGATTGAACACCGGGGAGCTGTTTTTT.

The chain combines TRBV7-2 with TRBJ1-2; possible D gene TRBD1, 5 bases. The ends were cut back, 2 bases at V and 5 bases at J, with 15 bases in the middle. From germline, CDR1 is SGHTA and CDR2 FQGNSA. This CDR3 region has 15 residues. CDR3 sequence reads: CASSLSTGVGYGYTF. The DNA of the CDR3 is TGTGCCAGCAGCTTAAGCACGGGGGTAGGGTATGGCTACACCTTC.

The V call is TRBV6-1, the J call TRBJ1-1; no clear D gene. Trimming cost V 2 bases and J 2 bases, with 9 bases left between them. CDR3 length: 14 amino acids. Germline loops: CDR1 MNHNS, CDR2 SASEGT. The CDR3 DNA reads TGTGCCAGCAGTGAAACGAACGGAAACACTGAAGCTTTCTTT. Its translation: CASSETNGNTEAFF.